This is a list of T cell receptor beta chains from one sample in a study of cytomegalovirus exposure and HLA in healthy donors. Here immunoSEQ multiplex PCR was the method, and the copy in TCRdb shows in-frame clones only, minus some. The repertoire holds hundreds of thousands of clones, with approximately 90% as singletons. Sequencing was performed on PBMCs. Receptors were obtained from a woman younger than 35 in good health and CMV-seronegative. Each CDR3 is given with its conserved first and last residue. Size is omitted from some rows. Given values are once, few, many or a class for expanded clones.

>TRBV27|-
CASSFTGLPYEQYF
>TRBV2|-
CASSETSGPYEQYF
>TRBV4-1|-
CASSQPPTGYNEQFF
>TRBV27|-
CASSLYAGGDQPQHF
>TRBV2|-
CASLPVTGGGEKLFF
>TRBV5-1|-
CASSLVGGRALSEQFF
>TRBV28|-
CASSPDRANYGYTF
>TRBV6-1|-
CASSETIYGANVLTF
>TRBV2|-
CASSESRGDTQYF
>TRBV4-1|-
CASSQDPRTRHGYTF
>TRBV28|-
CASSLQGGSGNTIYF
>TRBV23-1|-
CASSQSMGTGGIYEQYF
>TRBV7-7|-
CASSKQGDEKLFF
>TRBV6-5|-
CASSYGTGHEGYTF
>TRBV27|once
CASSSSPPGNEQFF
>TRBV6-6|once
CASSDLGQGDNEQFF
>TRBV7-8|-
CASKVRGRNTGELFF
>TRBV7-3|-
CASSLRGANTGELFF
>TRBV10-3|-
CAISRAGGWDTDTQYF
>TRBV6-4|once
CARYPSSVGNSPLHF
>TRBV19|-
CASNGHGEMAQHF
>TRBV28|-
CASGPSPQGETQYF
>TRBV7-9|-
CASGGGTEQYF
>TRBV28|once
CASSPGGTGRGYEQYF
>TRBV5-1|-
CASSSGGAPRYEQYF
>TRBV15|-
CATSRGIGGTYSPLHF
>TRBV29-1|-
CSVGRDRSYNEQFF
>TRBV9|-
CASSVERNTEAFF
>TRBV25-1|few
CASIDGTGGRYTF
>TRBV19|-
CASSIRGTGELFF
>TRBV5-1|-
CASSGGGTEAFF
>TRBV5-1|-
CASSPEAGGGNEQYF
>TRBV6-6|once
CASSHPGSGSEAFF
>TRBV19|-
CASSNDRELREQYF
>TRBV5-1|-
CASSLGLAVNTGELFF
>TRBV5-6|-
CASSLDRVSLNGYTF
>TRBV28|-
CASRLKLAGGTSSYNEQFF
>TRBV25-1|-
CASSDEGSYNEQFF
>TRBV4-1|-
CASSQVFAEQFF